This is a list of T cell receptor beta chains from one sample in a study of response to subunit inactivated influenza vaccine. Each CDR3 protein is one row after TCRdb ran MiXCR on the RT-PCR reads. This table holds about 570,000 distinct CDR3 sequences, around 10% found once. The same sample was also used in a study of T cells expressing NK-cell markers.

The sample consisted of PBMCs from blood, taken on the day of vaccination. The receptors come from a man aged 45-65 years who received an inactivated influenza vaccine. CDR3s include the opening cysteine and the closing phenylalanine or tryptophan. Each record gives: J gene, V gene, D gene, clone size, CDR3 protein, CDR3 DNA. The D gene is left open where the match is weak. The size of a clone is reported for some rows only, either as once, few or many, or as a class for expanded clones.

>TRBJ2-7|TRBV5-6|-|many
CASSVEPGSSYEQYF
TGTGCCAGCAGCGTGGAACCGGGAAGCTCCTACGAGCAGTACTTC
>TRBJ2-6|TRBV13|TRBD2|many
CASSQNPPLAGGLNSGANVLTF
TGTGCCAGCAGCCAAAATCCCCCCCTAGCGGGGGGCCTAAACTCTGGGGCCAACGTCCTGACTTTC
>TRBJ2-2|TRBV12-3/TRBV12-4|-|few
CASTSSYNTGELFF
TGTGCCAGCACCTCTAGCTATAACACCGGGGAGCTGTTTTTT
>TRBJ1-1|TRBV28|-|-
CASRGLSFEAFF
TGTGCCAGCAGGGGGTTATCCTTTGAAGCTTTCTTT
>TRBJ1-3|TRBV6-2/TRBV6-3|-|few
CASSSPPGITYHSGNTIYF
TGTGCCAGCAGTTCGCCTCCGGGAATAACATACCACTCTGGAAACACCATATATTTT
>TRBJ2-2|TRBV20-1|TRBD2|many
CSARAGGTGELFF
TGCAGTGCTAGGGCGGGAGGCACCGGGGAGCTGTTTTTT
>TRBJ2-1|TRBV12-3/TRBV12-4|-|many
CASSSQAAQFF
TGTGCCAGCAGTTCCCAGGCTGCGCAGTTCTTC
>TRBJ1-2|TRBV9|-|-
CASSVAGVGGYTF
TGTGCCAGCAGCGTAGCTGGCGTCGGAGGCTACACCTTC
>TRBJ2-1|TRBV5-1|-|few
CASSWRSPGTGSYNEQFF
TGCGCCAGCAGCTGGAGGAGCCCTGGGACTGGTTCCTACAATGAGCAGTTCTTC
>TRBJ2-2|TRBV9|TRBD2|few
CASSVAAGGPTGELFF
TGTGCCAGCAGCGTAGCGGCGGGAGGCCCCACCGGGGAGCTGTTTTTT
>TRBJ2-3|TRBV15|TRBD1|-
CATRGQGRDTQYF
TGTGCCACCAGGGGACAGGGGAGAGATACGCAGTATTTT
>TRBJ2-2|TRBV11-2|TRBD1|few
CASSSDRVGELFF
TGTGCCAGCAGCTCGGACAGGGTCGGGGAGCTGTTTTTT
>TRBJ2-1|TRBV4-3|TRBD2|-
CASSQASGRYNEQFF
TGCGCCAGCAGCCAGGCTAGCGGGAGGTACAATGAGCAGTTCTTC
>TRBJ2-1|TRBV4-3|TRBD2|few
CASSQIPPSGGVSDEQFF
TGCGCCAGCAGCCAAATTCCCCCTAGCGGGGGTGTGAGCGATGAGCAGTTCTTC
>TRBJ1-2|TRBV20-1|-|-
CSAGEQEHNYGYTF
TGCAGTGCCGGAGAACAGGAACATAACTATGGCTACACCTTC
>TRBJ2-7|TRBV3-1|TRBD1|-
CASSQKYRGYEQYF
TGTGCCAGCAGCCAAAAATACAGGGGTTACGAGCAGTACTTC
>TRBJ2-3|TRBV7-6|-|few
CASSDWTGGAQYF
TGTGCCAGCAGCGATTGGACAGGCGGGGCGCAGTATTTT
>TRBJ2-1|TRBV4-3|-|few
CASSQEFRSLGNEQFF
TGCGCCAGCAGCCAAGAATTCCGCTCCCTAGGCAATGAGCAGTTCTTC
>TRBJ2-1|TRBV11-3|TRBD2|few
CASSPAAGVNEQFF
TGTGCCAGCAGCCCGGCGGCGGGAGTAAATGAGCAGTTCTTC
>TRBJ1-1|TRBV28|-|few
CASSSPRGGQTEAFF
TGTGCCAGCAGTTCCCCCCGCGGGGGGCAAACTGAAGCTTTCTTT
>TRBJ2-4|TRBV20-1|-|few
CSARTRAKNIQYF
TGCAGTGCCCGGACGAGAGCCAAAAACATTCAGTACTTC
>TRBJ1-3|TRBV12-3/TRBV12-4|-|-
CASSEWEKFSGNTIYF
TGTGCCAGCAGTGAGTGGGAGAAGTTCTCTGGAAACACCATATATTTT
>TRBJ2-7|TRBV29-1|TRBD1|-
CSAGQGYNEQYF
TGCAGCGCGGGACAGGGGTACAACGAGCAGTACTTC
>TRBJ2-2|TRBV12-3/TRBV12-4|TRBD1|-
CASQPGQGYTGELFF
TGTGCCAGCCAGCCGGGACAGGGCTACACCGGGGAGCTGTTTTTT
>TRBJ2-7|TRBV4-1|TRBD2|few
CASSWTSGPPYEQYF
TGCGCCAGCAGCTGGACTAGCGGGCCCCCCTACGAGCAGTACTTC
>TRBJ2-3|TRBV5-1|-|many
CASSGGGNVENTQYF
TGCGCCAGCAGCGGGGGCGGGAATGTGGAAAATACGCAGTATTTT
>TRBJ2-7|TRBV28|TRBD1|many
CASSSPGQGYEQYF
TGTGCCAGCAGTTCTCCGGGACAGGGCTACGAGCAGTACTTC
>TRBJ2-7|TRBV2|TRBD2|many
CASSRTSGTYEQYF
TGTGCCAGCAGCCGGACTAGCGGGACCTACGAGCAGTACTTC
>TRBJ1-1|TRBV7-8|-|few
CASSLALQGRTEAFF
TGTGCCAGCAGCTTAGCGCTACAGGGACGCACTGAAGCTTTCTTT
>TRBJ2-2|TRBV10-3|TRBD1|many
CAIRTGQGYTGELFF
TGTGCCATTCGCACGGGACAGGGATACACCGGGGAGCTGTTTTTT
>TRBJ2-1|TRBV5-1|TRBD1|many
CASSLVGTGSNEQFF
TGCGCCAGCAGCTTGGTCGGGACAGGGTCTAATGAGCAGTTCTTC
>TRBJ2-1|TRBV3-1|-|few
CASSPRWANNEQFF
TGTGCCAGCAGCCCGCGATGGGCGAACAATGAGCAGTTCTTC
>TRBJ1-4|TRBV3-1|TRBD1|few
CASSGTGNEKLFF
TGTGCCAGCAGCGGGACAGGGAATGAAAAACTGTTTTTT
>TRBJ2-7|TRBV13|TRBD2|few
CASSLDPLADEQYF
TGTGCCAGCAGCTTAGACCCCCTAGCGGACGAGCAGTACTTC
>TRBJ2-3|TRBV4-3|TRBD1|many
CASSIQTGFGDTQYF
TGCGCCAGCAGCATCCAGACAGGGTTTGGGGATACGCAGTATTTT
>TRBJ2-3|TRBV5-1|-|-
CASSFRRGPSTDTQYF
TGCGCCAGCAGCTTCCGGAGGGGGCCTAGCACAGATACGCAGTATTTT
>TRBJ2-1|TRBV9|TRBD2|few
CASSAGLAGGDEQFF
TGTGCCAGCAGCGCGGGACTAGCGGGGGGGGATGAGCAGTTCTTC
>TRBJ2-1|TRBV20-1|-|-
CSARDILLVLLNEQFF
TGCAGTGCTAGAGATATCTTACTTGTTTTGTTGAATGAGCAGTTCTTC
>TRBJ2-1|TRBV6-2/TRBV6-3|TRBD2|few
CASTGTSGENEQFF
TGTGCCAGCACAGGGACTAGCGGGGAAAATGAGCAGTTCTTC
>TRBJ1-5|TRBV7-2|TRBD1|-
CASSSDRAPHQPQHF
TGTGCCAGCAGCTCGGACAGGGCCCCACACCAGCCCCAGCATTTT
>TRBJ2-1|TRBV6-5|-|-
CASSYGGGGAPGNEQFF
TGTGCCAGCAGTTACGGAGGTGGGGGGGCCCCTGGCAATGAGCAGTTCTTC
>TRBJ1-1|TRBV7-9|TRBD1|few
CASSLGDRGGVEAFF
TGTGCCAGCAGCTTAGGGGACAGGGGCGGTGTGGAAGCTTTCTTT
>TRBJ2-5|TRBV18|TRBD1|-
CASSERQGEGETQYF
TGTGCCAGCTCAGAACGACAGGGGGAAGGCGAGACCCAGTACTTC
>TRBJ2-7|TRBV5-1|TRBD2|many
CASSGTSGRAFSYEQYF
TGCGCCAGCAGCGGGACTAGCGGGAGGGCCTTTTCCTACGAGCAGTACTTC
>TRBJ2-2|TRBV29-1|-|-
CSVARDGGELFF
TGCAGCGTTGCCAGGGACGGCGGGGAGCTGTTTTTT
>TRBJ1-2|TRBV7-8|-|-
CASSLPGAQDGYTF
TGTGCCAGCAGCTTACCGGGGGCGCAAGATGGCTACACCTTC
>TRBJ2-1|TRBV2|-|-
CASSSSGQGFSYNEQFF
TGTGCCAGCAGCTCAAGCGGCCAGGGGTTCTCCTACAATGAGCAGTTCTTC
>TRBJ2-1|TRBV28|TRBD2|few
CASSSQQTSGRYNEQFF
TGTGCCAGCAGTTCTCAGCAGACTAGCGGGCGTTACAATGAGCAGTTCTTC
>TRBJ2-1|TRBV10-3|TRBD2|-
CAISDPSGPGPYEQFF
TGTGCCATCAGTGATCCTAGCGGGCCGGGACCGTATGAGCAGTTCTTC
>TRBJ2-1|TRBV9|TRBD2|few
CASSARATSVFGEQFF
TGTGCCAGCAGCGCCCGCGCGACTAGCGTTTTTGGTGAGCAGTTCTTC
>TRBJ2-6|TRBV29-1|-|-
CSVEVPDSGANVLTF
TGCAGCGTTGAAGTACCCGACTCTGGGGCCAACGTCCTGACTTTC